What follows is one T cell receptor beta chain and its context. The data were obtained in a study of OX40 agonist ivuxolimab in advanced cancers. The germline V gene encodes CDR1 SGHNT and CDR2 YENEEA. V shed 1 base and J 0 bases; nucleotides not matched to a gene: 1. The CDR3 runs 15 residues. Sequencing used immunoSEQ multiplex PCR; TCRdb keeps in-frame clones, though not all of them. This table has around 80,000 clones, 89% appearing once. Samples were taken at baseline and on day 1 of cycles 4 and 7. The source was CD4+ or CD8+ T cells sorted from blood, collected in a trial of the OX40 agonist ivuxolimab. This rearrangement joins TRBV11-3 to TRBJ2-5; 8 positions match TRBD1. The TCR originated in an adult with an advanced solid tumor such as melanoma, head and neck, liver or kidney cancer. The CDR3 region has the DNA TGTGCCAGCAGCTTAGGACAGGGGTACCAAGAGACCCAGTACTTC. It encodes CASSLGQGYQETQYF.